Listed here are 4 T cell receptor beta chains from one sample, sequenced in a study of T cell responses to AZD1222 COVID-19 vaccine. Sequencing used immunoSEQ multiplex PCR; TCRdb keeps in-frame clones, though not all of them. The table shows fewer than 150,000 clones, with roughly 88% occurring only once. Sequencing was performed on peripheral blood, taken 28 days after the second AZD1222 dose. The receptors originated from an adult who received the AZD1222 COVID-19 vaccine.

The chain carries TRBV10-3 and TRBJ1-1; TRBD1 matches 8 bases. With V trimmed by 4 bases and J by 6 bases, 4 bases remained unmatched. The CDR3 length is 13 residues. Per germline, CDR1 ENHRY and CDR2 SYGVKD. The DNA of the CDR3 is TGTGCCATCAGTGGCACAGGGGGGCCTGAAGCTTTCTTT. Translated, it gives CAISGTGGPEAFF.

The chain employs TRBV7-2 and TRBJ2-3; tentative D call: TRBD1 (5 bases). This CDR3 contains 18 residues. Germline-derived CDR1 and CDR2 are SGHTA and FQGNSA. V lost 0 bases, J lost 6 bases, and 22 bases lay in between. The CDR3 protein is CASSLASPAGFRADTQYF. CDR3 bases: TGTGCCAGCAGCTTAGCGAGCCCCGCAGGGTTTCGGGCGGATACGCAGTATTTT.

This chain connects TRBV7-2 to TRBJ2-1; TRBD1 or TRBD2 may be the D gene (5 bases each). Looked up from germline, CDR1 is SGHTA and CDR2 is FQGNSA. CDR3 length: 16 residues. V was shortened by 6 bases and J by 3 bases, with 18 bases between the two germline ends. Here the CDR3 reads CASRPLGSGYYNEQFF. The CDR3 bases are TGTGCCAGCAGACCACTAGGTTCAGGGTACTACAATGAGCAGTTCTTC.

The V gene is TRBV6-2 or TRBV6-3, the J gene TRBJ1-1, with D uncertain. V gave up 5 bases and J gave up 4 bases, with 5 bases separating them. The CDR3 loop spans 11 amino acids. Germline CDR1 is MNHEY and CDR2 is SVGEGT. This chain's CDR3 is CASSEGTEAFF. The CDR3 DNA sequence: TGTGCCAGCAGTGAGGGCACTGAAGCTTTCTTT.